This T cell receptor (beta chain) was obtained from a study of blood T cell repertoires in COVID-19 (dated by TCRdb to about 2020). With regard to the full study: Samples from collaborators originated in the United States, Italy and Spain and spanned both the acute and convalescent phases of COVID-19. The prospective study material was composed of cDNA or gDNA derived from T cells, B-cell-depleted T cells, or PBMCs. Subjects who had been exposed to COVID-19, were actively infected with it, or had recovered from it provided the deeply sampled blood TCRbeta repertoires that made up the dataset. The repertoires were released in a freely available public database meant as a resource for research on the immune response to SARS-CoV-2. The samples were drawn from the first 160 participants of the ongoing ImmuneRACE study and from over 950 subjects provided by 6 global collaborators. A de-identified subject ID, COVID-19 status, age in years and sex were almost always included in the sample metadata. Where available, HLA class I and class II types were obtained from metadata supplied by the sample provider rather than from assay-based typing.

The immunoSEQ Assay, a bias-controlled multiplex PCR, was used to amplify TCRbeta CDR3 regions from genomic DNA. In the source study's methods: Nucleated cell counts per sample were estimated from amplification of reference gene primers within the assay. To quantify the absolute abundance of each unique TCRbeta CDR3 rearrangement, sequence reads were collapsed and filtered. Productive Simpson clonality was computed per sample as the square root of Simpson's diversity index over productive rearrangements. In TCRdb, the immuneACCESS table is reduced to in-frame sequences with V and J assigned. These tables do not hold every clone; where another copy was compared, an unresolved V gene accounts for under half, and the others remain unexplained. V and J calls and clone size come straight from that table; D and trimming were deduced from the DNA. In this sample the table shows about 140,000 clones, more than 70% of which occur a single time. The ten biggest clones cover about 10% of the sample.

What the authors observed across the whole study: How much clinical and demographic metadata was included differed by source and by participant, and the metadata was provided uncurated.

A remark on this clone: Which antigen it targets is not known. It has no much larger one-base neighbor in the sample; base qualities were not kept.

Whole blood was collected in K2EDTA tubes by collaborating institutions according to the institutions' own protocols. For TCRbeta analysis, collaborator samples were shipped as frozen whole blood, as isolated PBMCs, or as DNA extracted from either sample type. The CDR3 goes from the cysteine to the phenylalanine over 14 residues. Solely the CDR3 DNA is kept, with 42 bases framed from the first base. Trimming costs V 7 bases and J 5 bases, and their ends lie 14 bases apart. The CDR1 and CDR2 encoded by the germline V gene are MNHEY and SVGAGI. This sequence uses TRBV6-5 and TRBJ2-2; 6 matching bases give a weak D call of TRBD2. This receptor was obtained from a man aged 50-60 years with active or convalescent COVID-19. Sequencing was done on a sample of peripheral blood. The DNA sequence reads TGTGCCAGCAAGGGACTCGTGGCGACCGGGGAGCTGTTTTTT. It translates to CASKGLVATGELFF.